This T cell receptor beta chain stems from a study of T-cell reconstitution after alpha-beta-depleted transplantation in children. General study findings and limits: Where some patients showed high TCRbeta diversity at day 60, it came from recipient T cells and thymic progenitors that had survived. By about two months after transplant, alpha-beta T cells reportedly arose from several hundred graft clones that had expanded. One year after transplant, T-cell counts and diversity came mostly from newly produced T cells.

There are 14 residues in the CDR3. Worth noting for this clonotype: The antigen remains unidentified. One junction end does not reproduce the germline sequence, and a read error may be involved.

The library targeted TCRbeta and was prepared with unique molecular identifiers. MiXCR, run by TCRdb on the PCR reads, gives a single entry per CDR3 protein. The sample holds approximately 630,000 distinct CDR3 sequences, about an eighth seen once. The gene calls are TRBV12-3 or TRBV12-4 and TRBJ1-2; tentatively, D is TRBD1 (5 bases). The source of this sequence is a girl aged 2 to 10 with congenital amegakaryocytic thrombocytopenia, due to receive a stem cell transplant. The sample in question was PBMCs, obtained before TCRalphabeta/CD19-depleted stem cell transplant. Written as DNA, the CDR3 is TGTGCCAGCAGTCTGTTCAGGACAAAGGGTGGCGACACCTTC. Translating gives CASSLFRTKGGDTF.